The rows below give T cell receptor beta chains drawn from one sample of a study of blood T cell repertoires in COVID-19. Profiled with immunoSEQ multiplex PCR; TCRdb holds only in-frame clones, not every one. Of approximately 270,000 clones listed, 89% are singletons. The specimen was peripheral blood. Source of these receptors: a man over 45 with acute or convalescent COVID-19. Each CDR3 is given with its conserved first and last residue. The D gene is left open where the match is weak. Expanded clones are given a class, and other clones once, few, many or no size at all.

-	TRBV19	TRBJ1-6	-	TGTGCCAGTAGCCTGCAGACAGCGCTAAATTCACCCCTCCACTTT	CASSLQTALNSPLHF
TRBD1	TRBV5-4	TRBJ1-6	few	TGTGCCAGCAGCTTGGACAGGGGTAATTCACCCCTCCACTTT	CASSLDRGNSPLHF
TRBD1	TRBV30	TRBJ1-1	-	TGTGCCTGGAGTGGTGGGACAGGCAGAGTGAACACTGAAGCTTTCTTT	CAWSGGTGRVNTEAFF
TRBD2	TRBV2	TRBJ2-5	-	TGTGCTAGCGGACTAGCGGGGGATGGGGAGACCCAGTACTTC	CASGLAGDGETQYF
-	TRBV6-5	TRBJ1-5	-	TGTGCCAGCAGTTACCCAGGGAATCTGGGAGGGGAGCCCCAGCATTTT	CASSYPGNLGGEPQHF
-	TRBV12-5	TRBJ1-6	-	TGTGCTAGTGGTTTGGTACCCCGGGGTTCACCCCTCCACTTT	CASGLVPRGSPLHF
TRBD1	TRBV7-9	TRBJ1-2	-	TGTGCCAGCAGCTACAACAGGGGGGACTATGGCTACACCTTC	CASSYNRGDYGYTF
-	TRBV21-1	TRBJ1-1	-	TGTGCCAGCAGCAAAGATGGAGAGGGTCCTAACACTGAAGCTTTCTTT	CASSKDGEGPNTEAFF
-	TRBV28	TRBJ1-2	once	TGTGCCAGCAGTTTGCAGGACTATGGCTACACCTTC	CASSLQDYGYTF
-	TRBV5-1	TRBJ1-1	-	TGCGCCAGCAGCGGGGGGACCGCACGCACTGAAGCTTTCTTT	CASSGGTARTEAFF
-	TRBV10-2	TRBJ1-2	-	TGCGCCAGCAGCCTGACTGTGAACTATGGCTACACCTTC	CASSLTVNYGYTF
-	TRBV6-5	TRBJ2-7	once	TGTGCCAGCAGCCCCACAGGGCCCCTCTTCTACGAGCAGTACTTC	CASSPTGPLFYEQYF
TRBD2	TRBV3-1/TRBV3-2	TRBJ2-7	many	TGTGCCAGCAGCCCCCCCCGGGGCGGGGGTCTCTACGAGCAGTACTTC	CASSPPRGGGLYEQYF
-	TRBV5-6	TRBJ2-3	-	TGTGCCAGCATCAAAGGACTCTACACAGATACGCAGTATTTT	CASIKGLYTDTQYF
-	TRBV7-9	TRBJ2-2	-	TGTGCCAGCAGACCCATGCGTGGTCAGAACACCGGGGAGCTGTTTTTT	CASRPMRGQNTGELFF
TRBD1	TRBV2	TRBJ1-1	-	TGTGCCACCTTGGGACAGATGAACACTGAAGCTTTCTTT	CATLGQMNTEAFF
-	TRBV14	TRBJ2-5	-	TGTGCCAGCAGACGACAGGGAGGAACGACCCAGTACTTC	CASRRQGGTTQYF
TRBD1	TRBV18	TRBJ2-7	-	TGTGCCAGCTCCCCTTCTTTACGGGACAGGAGCTACGAGCAGTACTTC	CASSPSLRDRSYEQYF
-	TRBV7-2	TRBJ1-3	-	TGTGCCAGCAGCTTGGGACACTCTGGAAACACCATATATTTT	CASSLGHSGNTIYF